Each of the 8 T cell receptor beta chains below was sequenced from the same sample in a study of blood T cell repertoires in COVID-19 (dated by TCRdb to the early 2020s). Receptor amplification or capture employed the immunoSEQ multiplex PCR assay. TCRdb limited this immuneACCESS table to in-frame rearrangements with V and J called. A share of clones is missing; checked studies link under half to unresolved V genes, and the rest is unexplained. Here the sample has approximately 12,000 clones; about nine tenths occur a single time. The top ten clonotypes cover roughly 27% of the sample. The sample was peripheral blood. The receptors shown here come from a woman in her 70s with active COVID-19.

The chain combines TRBV6-5 with TRBJ2-3; 9 bases agree with TRBD1. Germline-derived CDR1 and CDR2 are MNHEY and SVGAGI. Unmatched junction bases numbered 6, after V lost 5 bases and J lost 6 bases. The CDR3 is made up of 14 amino acids. CDR3 in DNA: TGTGCCAGCAGTCCACTGACAGGGGGGGATACGCAGTATTTT. Translating gives CASSPLTGGDTQYF.

This rearrangement joins TRBV18 to TRBJ2-7, with 7 bases identical to TRBD1. After removal of 2 bases from V and 2 bases from J, the junction contained 6 bases not matched to a gene. Germline-derived CDR1 and CDR2 are KGHSH and LQKENI. CDR3 size: 15 residues. The CDR3 is CASSPFETGPYEQYF. The CDR3 nucleotides are TGTGCCAGCTCACCATTTGAGACAGGGCCCTACGAGCAGTACTTC.

The V call is TRBV3-1 (or the pseudogene TRBV3-2), the J call TRBJ1-1; 7 bases map to TRBD1. J was trimmed by 7 bases and V by 2 bases; bases with no gene match: 7. The germline CDR1 and CDR2 sequences are LGHDT and YNNKEL (reference sequence). The CDR3 consists of 14 residues. The CDR3 DNA is TGTGCCAGCAGCCAATCAGGGGGTAGGTATGAAGCTTTCTTT. Translating it yields CASSQSGGRYEAFF.

The chain links TRBV3-1 (or the pseudogene TRBV3-2) to TRBJ2-7; D not resolved. The CDR3 extends over 16 amino acids. Trimming shortened V by 3 bases and J by 0 bases, and 15 bases separated the two germline ends. Germline loops: CDR1 LGHDT, CDR2 YNNKEL (reference sequence). The CDR3 loop reads CASSHFLAPGSYEQYF. Here the CDR3 DNA reads TGTGCCAGCAGCCACTTTCTCGCTCCGGGCTCCTACGAGCAGTACTTC.

V and J are TRBV5-1 and TRBJ2-1; 12 positions match TRBD1. The CDR3 runs to 16 residues. J was trimmed by 2 bases and V by 4 bases; bases with no gene match: 4. Germline-derived CDR1 and CDR2 are SGHRS and YFSETQ. CDR3 nucleotides: TGCGCCAGCAGCCCAGGGACAGGGGGCCCCTACAATGAGCAGTTCTTC. It translates to CASSPGTGGPYNEQFF.

The rearrangement joins TRBV2 to TRBJ1-6; 7 nucleotides line up with TRBD1. Germline values: CDR1 SNHLY, CDR2 FYNNEI. The V gene end was trimmed by 6 bases and the J gene end by 0 bases; junction bases not matched to a gene: 5. The CDR3 runs to 16 residues. CDR3 nucleotides: TGTGCCAGCAGACCCGACAGGGACTCCTATAATTCACCCCTCCACTTT. The encoded protein is CASRPDRDSYNSPLHF.

The rearrangement uses TRBV10-3 and TRBJ1-2; 7 bases are a match to TRBD1. CDR1 and CDR2 from the germline V gene are ENHRY and SYGVKD. The trim removed 4 bases at V and 3 bases at J, leaving 2 bases unmatched. CDR3 length: 13 amino acids. In DNA, the CDR3 is TGTGCCATCAGTGGAACAGGGGACTATGGCTACACCTTC. As protein: CAISGTGDYGYTF.

This rearrangement joins TRBV3-1 (or the pseudogene TRBV3-2) to TRBJ2-2; D gene unclear. V lost 3 bases, J lost 1 base, and 3 bases lay in between. The CDR3 contains 13 residues. From germline, CDR1 is LGHDT and CDR2 YNNKEL (reference sequence). DNA for the CDR3: TGTGCCAGCAGCCACCTGAACACCGGGGAGCTGTTTTTT. It yields the protein CASSHLNTGELFF.